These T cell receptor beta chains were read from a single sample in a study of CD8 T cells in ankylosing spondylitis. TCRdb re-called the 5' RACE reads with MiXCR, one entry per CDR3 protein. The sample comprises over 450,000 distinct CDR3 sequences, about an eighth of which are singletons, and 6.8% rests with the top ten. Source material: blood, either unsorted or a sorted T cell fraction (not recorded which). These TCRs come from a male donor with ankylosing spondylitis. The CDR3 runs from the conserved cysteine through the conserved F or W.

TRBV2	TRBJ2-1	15	CASSEKRRDRVYQFF
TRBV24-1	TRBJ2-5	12	CATSIRGETQYF
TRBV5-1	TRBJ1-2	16	CASSFQNPGTYYGYTF
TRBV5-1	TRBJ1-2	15	CASSLGQGGGYGYTF
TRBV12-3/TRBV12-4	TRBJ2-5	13	CASSSLVRETQYF
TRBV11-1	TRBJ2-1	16	CASSLEGQAAYNEQFF
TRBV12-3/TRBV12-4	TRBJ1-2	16	CASSFSLQVTNYDYTF
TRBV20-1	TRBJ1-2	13	CSATDVANYGYTF
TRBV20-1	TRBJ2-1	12	CSARDQSQPQFF
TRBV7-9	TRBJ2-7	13	CASSLVGNYEQYF
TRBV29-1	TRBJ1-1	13	CSVRQDMNTEAFF
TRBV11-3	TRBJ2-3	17	CASSSGLAGVGPQSQYF
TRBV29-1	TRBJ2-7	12	CSVLYGSYEQYF
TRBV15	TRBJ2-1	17	CATSNYWASGRAGEQFF
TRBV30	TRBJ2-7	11	CACGVWSEQYF
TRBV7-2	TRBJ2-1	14	CASSGGGMGGEQFF
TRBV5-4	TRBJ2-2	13	CASSRDWGGELFF
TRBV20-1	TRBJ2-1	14	CSASRAGGENEQFF
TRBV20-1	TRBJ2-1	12	CSAAGSRDEQFF
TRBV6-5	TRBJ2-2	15	CASNLGLLNTGELFF
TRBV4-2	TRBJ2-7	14	CASSQEGRTYEQYF
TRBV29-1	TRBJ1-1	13	CSVVGTRNTEAFF
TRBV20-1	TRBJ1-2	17	CSAFRFNTGATNYGYTF
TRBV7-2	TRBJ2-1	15	CASSLGGLAHNEQFF
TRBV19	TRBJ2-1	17	CASSISSGRSSYNEQFF
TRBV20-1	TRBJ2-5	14	CSAPLATFPETQYF
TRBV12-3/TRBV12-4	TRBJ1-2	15	CASRGDPVENYGYTF
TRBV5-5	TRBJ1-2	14	CASSPRAANYGYTF
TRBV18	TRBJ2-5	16	CASSSGIAGIWETQCF
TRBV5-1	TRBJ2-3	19	CASSLQGTSGVSSTDTQYF
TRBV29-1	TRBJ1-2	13	CSVEDKGASGYTF
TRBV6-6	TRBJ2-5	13	CASSPDIQETQYF
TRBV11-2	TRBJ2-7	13	CASSLGWTREQYF
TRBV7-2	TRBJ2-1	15	CASSVTAGYDNEQFF